The present entry profiles one T cell receptor (beta chain) with its context. The data are from a study of T cell responses to AZD1222 COVID-19 vaccine. Trimming shortened V by 2 bases and J by 4 bases, and 9 bases separated the two germline ends. The CDR3 is made up of 14 amino acids. Germline V gives CDR1 LNHDA, CDR2 SQIVND (reference sequence). The repertoire was sequenced with immunoSEQ multiplex PCR; TCRdb's copy has only in-frame clones and lacks some. This table holds about 67,000 clones, about 80% found once. The TCR comes from an adult who received the AZD1222 COVID-19 vaccine. Sequencing was performed on peripheral blood, taken 28 days after the second AZD1222 dose. V is TRBV19 and J is TRBJ1-5; D gene uncertain. This CDR3 is CASSIIGRNQPQHF. CDR3 DNA: TGTGCCAGTAGTATAATTGGCAGGAATCAGCCCCAGCATTTT.